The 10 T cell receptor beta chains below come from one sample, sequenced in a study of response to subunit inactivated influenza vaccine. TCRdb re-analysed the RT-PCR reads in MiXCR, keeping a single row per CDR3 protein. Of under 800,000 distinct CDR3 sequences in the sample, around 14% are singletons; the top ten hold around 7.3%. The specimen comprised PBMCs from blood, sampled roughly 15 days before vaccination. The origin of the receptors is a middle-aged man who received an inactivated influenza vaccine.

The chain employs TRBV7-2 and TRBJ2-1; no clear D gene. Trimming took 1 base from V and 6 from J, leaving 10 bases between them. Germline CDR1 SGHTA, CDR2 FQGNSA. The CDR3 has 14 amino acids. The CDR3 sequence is CASSLGFSLNEQFF. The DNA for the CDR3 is TGTGCCAGCAGCTTAGGCTTTAGCCTCAATGAGCAGTTCTTC. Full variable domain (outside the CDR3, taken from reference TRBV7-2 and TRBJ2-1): GAGVSQSPSNKVTEKGKDVELRCDPISGHTALYWYRQSLGQGLEFLIYFQGNSAPDKSGLPSDRFSAERTGGSVSTLTIQRTQQEDSAVYLCASSLGFSLNEQFFGPGTRLTVL.

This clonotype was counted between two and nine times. The CDR3 spells CSATPTGPPYEQYF. Written as DNA, the CDR3 is TGCAGTGCTACCCCGACAGGGCCCCCCTACGAGCAGTACTTC. The chain employs TRBV20-1 and TRBJ2-7; TRBD1 matches at 7 bases. The CDR3 runs 14 residues. Losses at the gene ends were 4 bases for V and 2 bases for J; bases not matched to a gene: 8. CDR1 DFQATT and CDR2 SNEGSKA come from the germline V gene (reference sequence).

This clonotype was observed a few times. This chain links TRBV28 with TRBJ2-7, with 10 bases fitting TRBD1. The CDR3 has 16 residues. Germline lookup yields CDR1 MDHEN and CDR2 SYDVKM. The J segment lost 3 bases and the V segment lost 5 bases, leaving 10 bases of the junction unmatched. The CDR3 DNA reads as TGTGCCAGCAGTACCCGGACAGGGGGAGCTTTCTACGAGCAGTACTTC. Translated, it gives CASSTRTGGAFYEQYF.

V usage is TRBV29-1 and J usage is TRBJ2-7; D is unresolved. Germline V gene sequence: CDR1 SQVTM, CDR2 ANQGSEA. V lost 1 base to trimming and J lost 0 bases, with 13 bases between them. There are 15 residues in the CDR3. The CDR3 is CSVEAPYESSYEQYF. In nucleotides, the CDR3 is TGCAGCGTTGAAGCCCCTTATGAGAGCTCCTACGAGCAGTACTTC.

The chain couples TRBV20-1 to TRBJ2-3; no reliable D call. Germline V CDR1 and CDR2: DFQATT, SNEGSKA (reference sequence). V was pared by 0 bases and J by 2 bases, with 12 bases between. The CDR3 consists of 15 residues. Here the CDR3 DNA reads TGCAGTGCTAGAGATCGGTGGCGTTCCACAGATACGCAGTATTTT. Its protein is CSARDRWRSTDTQYF.

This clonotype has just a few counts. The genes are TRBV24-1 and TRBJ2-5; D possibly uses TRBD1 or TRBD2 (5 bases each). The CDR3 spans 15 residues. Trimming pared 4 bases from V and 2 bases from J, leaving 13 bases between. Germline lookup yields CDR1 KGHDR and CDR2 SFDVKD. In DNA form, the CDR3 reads TGTGCCACCAGTGAGTCCGGGACGCCGCAAGAGACCCAGTACTTC. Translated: CATSESGTPQETQYF.

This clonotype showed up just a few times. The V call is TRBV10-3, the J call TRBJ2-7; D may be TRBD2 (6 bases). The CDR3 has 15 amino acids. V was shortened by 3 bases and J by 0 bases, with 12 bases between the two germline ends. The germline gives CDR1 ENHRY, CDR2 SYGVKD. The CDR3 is CAISDGGLPSYEQYF. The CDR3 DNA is TGTGCCATCAGTGACGGGGGTTTACCCTCCTACGAGCAGTACTTC.

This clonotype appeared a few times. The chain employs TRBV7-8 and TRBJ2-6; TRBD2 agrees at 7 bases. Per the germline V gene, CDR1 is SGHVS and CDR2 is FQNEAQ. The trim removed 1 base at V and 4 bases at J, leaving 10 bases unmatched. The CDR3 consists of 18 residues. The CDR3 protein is CASSLVAGRGSGANVLTF. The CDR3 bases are TGTGCCAGCAGCTTAGTGGCAGGGAGGGGTTCAGGGGCCAACGTCCTGACTTTC.

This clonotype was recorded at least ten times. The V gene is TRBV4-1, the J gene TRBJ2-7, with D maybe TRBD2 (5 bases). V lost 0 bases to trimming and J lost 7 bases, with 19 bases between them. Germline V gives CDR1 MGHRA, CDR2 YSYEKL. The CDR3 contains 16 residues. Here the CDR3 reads CASSQEVVEAGREQYF. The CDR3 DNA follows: TGCGCCAGCAGCCAAGAGGTTGTGGAGGCGGGCAGGGAGCAGTACTTC.

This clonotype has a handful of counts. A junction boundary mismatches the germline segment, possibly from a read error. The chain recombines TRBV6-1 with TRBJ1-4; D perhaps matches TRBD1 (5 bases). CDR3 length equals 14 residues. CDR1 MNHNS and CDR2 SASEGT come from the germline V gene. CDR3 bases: TGTGCCAGCAGGGAAGTAGGGGCGGGTGAAAAACTGTTTTTT. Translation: CASREVGAGEKLFF.